Listed below are T cell receptor beta chains from one sample, sequenced in a study of T cell repertoires in cytomegalovirus infection. TCRdb re-analysed the reads in MiXCR, keeping a single row per CDR3 protein. Among some 500,000 distinct CDR3 sequences listed, around two fifths were seen once. These TCRs are of unknown antigen specificity. The sequencing here drew on cultured PBMCs, taken from culture after CMV antigen stimulation. These receptors all come from a human donor in good health (CMV status not recorded). Some clones in this sample may be carry-over from other donors' samples. CDR3s include the opening cysteine and the closing phenylalanine or tryptophan. A D gene is named only where the DNA matches it firmly. Clone size appears in some rows only: once, few, many, or a class for an expanded clone.

abundance,v_gene,d_gene,j_gene,CDR3nt,CDR3aa
.,TRBV10-3,.,TRBJ1-1,TGTTCGACAGAGCCCCTCATGAACACTGAAGCTTTCTTT,CSTEPLMNTEAFF
few,TRBV27,.,TRBJ2-6,TGTGCCAGCGGACGACAGGGAGGCTCTGGGGCCAACGTCCTGACTTTC,CASGRQGGSGANVLTF
few,TRBV28,.,TRBJ1-5,.,CASSSSRGGISNQPQHF
.,TRBV4-1,TRBD1,TRBJ1-2,TGCGCCAGCAGCCCGGGGACAGGGGGGCCTGGCTACACCTTC,CASSPGTGGPGYTF
.,TRBV28,.,TRBJ1-1,TGTGCCAGCAGTTTATTGGCAGGATGGAACACTGAAGCTTTCTTT,CASSLLAGWNTEAFF
.,TRBV6-2/TRBV6-3,TRBD2,TRBJ2-1,TGTGCCAGCAGTTCGGCTAGCGGGAGGACTTGGAACTACAATGAGCAGTTCTTC,CASSSASGRTWNYNEQFF
few,TRBV20-1,TRBD1,TRBJ1-1,TGCAGTGCTAGAGCGCGACAGGGGTGGAACACTGAAGCTTTCTTT,CSARARQGWNTEAFF
few,TRBV7-2,TRBD2,TRBJ2-5,TGTGCCAGCAGCCCCCGGGGGAGGACTAGCGGGGAGACCCAGTACTTC,CASSPRGRTSGETQYF
.,TRBV7-2,.,TRBJ2-1,TGTGCCAGCAGCCTCGGGTTATGGGGTGTCAACAATGAGCAGTTCTTC,CASSLGLWGVNNEQFF
.,TRBV7-8,TRBD1,TRBJ1-1,TGTGCCAGCAGCACTCGTGCAGGGGGGATAATGAACACTGAAGCTTTCTTT,CASSTRAGGIMNTEAFF
.,TRBV6-1,.,TRBJ1-1,TGTGCCAGCAGTGAATTGGGGTGGGACACTGAAGCTTTCTTT,CASSELGWDTEAFF
.,TRBV18,TRBD2,TRBJ2-5,TGTGCCAGCTCACCAATCCCGTCGGGCCTAGCGGGGCTCGGGACCCAGTACTTC,CASSPIPSGLAGLGTQYF
once,TRBV5-4,TRBD1,TRBJ1-1,TGTGCCAGCAGCGGCGGACAGGGAGGAAGCACTGAAGCTTTCTTT,CASSGGQGGSTEAFF
.,TRBV19,.,TRBJ1-5,TGTGCCAGTAGTCCCGGTTTTAGGCAGCCCCAGCATTTT,CASSPGFRQPQHF
many,TRBV7-6,.,TRBJ2-2,TGTGCCAGCCGGCGAGAAGCCGGGGAGCTGTTTTTT,CASRREAGELFF
.,TRBV19,.,TRBJ2-1,TGTGCCAGTAGTATCACTAGTTCGTACAATGAGCAGTTCTTC,CASSITSSYNEQFF
few,TRBV7-8,.,TRBJ1-5,TGTGCCAGCAGCTTAGTCTCTAGGTTCCCCGTAAGCCAGCCCCAGCATTTT,CASSLVSRFPVSQPQHF